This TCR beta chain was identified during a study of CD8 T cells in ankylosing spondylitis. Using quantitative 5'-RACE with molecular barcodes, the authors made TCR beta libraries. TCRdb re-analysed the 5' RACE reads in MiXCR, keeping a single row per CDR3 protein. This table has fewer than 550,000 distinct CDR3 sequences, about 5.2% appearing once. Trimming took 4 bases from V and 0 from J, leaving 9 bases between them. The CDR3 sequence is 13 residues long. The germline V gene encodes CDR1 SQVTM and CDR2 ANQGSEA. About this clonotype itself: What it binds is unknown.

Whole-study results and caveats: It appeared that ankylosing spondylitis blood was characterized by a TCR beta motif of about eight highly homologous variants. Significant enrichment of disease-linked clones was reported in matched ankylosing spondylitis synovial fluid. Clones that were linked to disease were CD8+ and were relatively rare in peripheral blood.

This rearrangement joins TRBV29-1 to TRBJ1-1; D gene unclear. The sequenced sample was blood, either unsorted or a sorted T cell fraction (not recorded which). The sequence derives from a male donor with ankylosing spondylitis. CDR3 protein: CSVAKQMNTEAFF. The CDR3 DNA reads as TGCAGCGTTGCAAAACAGATGAACACTGAAGCTTTCTTT.